The 18 T cell receptor beta chains listed next were all sequenced from one sample in a study of cytomegalovirus exposure and HLA in healthy donors. PCR was performed using 60 Vbeta and 13 Jbeta primers. Measured with immunoSEQ multiplex PCR; TCRdb has only the in-frame clones, and not every one. Altogether 130,000 or so clones are present, 77% being singletons, with the ten largest covering more than 4%. Sequencing input: PBMCs. These receptors were obtained from a male donor in good health and CMV-seropositive.

The rearrangement links TRBV28 to TRBJ1-3; D gene uncertain. V dropped 5 bases and J dropped 7 bases, with 21 bases sitting between them. The CDR3 is made up of 16 amino acids. CDR1 and CDR2 from the germline V gene are MDHEN and SYDVKM. For the CDR3, the DNA is TGTGCCAGCAGTCCCATACAGTGGCTCACGGGGAACACCATATATTTT. Encoded protein: CASSPIQWLTGNTIYF. Using reference TRBV28 and TRBJ1-3 for the parts outside the CDR3, the full variable domain is DVKVTQSSRYLVKRTGEKVFLECVQDMDHENMFWYRQDPGLGLRLIYFSYDVKMKEKGDIPEGYSVSREKKERFSLILESASTNQTSMYLCASSPIQWLTGNTIYFGEGSWLTVV.

The chain links TRBV2 to TRBJ1-5; 7 bases line up with TRBD1. Germline CDR1 and CDR2: SNHLY and FYNNEI. Trimming took 1 base from V and 2 from J; bases not matched to a gene: 5. CDR3 size: 16 residues. CDR3 region: CASSEVRGPGNQPQHF. CDR3 bases: TGTGCCAGCAGTGAAGTAAGGGGGCCTGGCAATCAGCCCCAGCATTTT.

This rearrangement joins TRBV4-2 to TRBJ2-6; D gene unclear. The V gene's germline CDR1 is LGHNA and CDR2 YNFKEQ. With 0 bases removed from V and 1 base from J, the gap between germline ends came to 10 bases. The CDR3 loop spans 17 amino acids. CDR3 bases: TGTGCCAGCAGCCAAGAGACCGAGGAGTCTGGGGCCAACGTCCTGACTTTC. As protein: CASSQETEESGANVLTF.

This clone was counted only a few times. The J gene is TRBJ1-2, the V gene TRBV27; the D is unclear. Germline V gene lookup returns CDR1 MNHEY and CDR2 SMNVEV (reference sequence). There are 12 residues in the CDR3. The germline V and J ends were trimmed by 8 bases and 8 bases, with 15 bases remaining between them. The CDR3 is CASSTGLRGYTF. The CDR3 DNA follows: TGTGCCAGCTCCACGGGTCTGAGAGGCTACACCTTC.

In its sample, this clone was seen a few times. The chain links TRBV6-6 to TRBJ1-4, with 8 bases fitting TRBD1. J gave up 5 bases and V 2 bases, and 7 bases lay outside the gene matches. The CDR3 loop spans 16 amino acids. CDR1 is MNHNY, CDR2 SVGAGI, per germline (reference sequence). DNA for the CDR3: TGTGCCAGCAGTTACCCCGGGACAGGCCGGAATGAAAAACTGTTTTTT. It translates to CASSYPGTGRNEKLFF.

The rearrangement joins TRBV27 to TRBJ1-1; maybe TRBD1 (5 bases). The CDR3 length is 13 residues. The germline gives CDR1 MNHEY, CDR2 SMNVEV (reference sequence). Between the trimmed V and J ends, which lost 2 bases and 4 bases, there was a span of 8 bases. CDR3 protein: CASSLAGGTEAFF. The DNA for the CDR3 is TGTGCCAGCAGTTTAGCGGGGGGCACTGAAGCTTTCTTT.

The V gene is TRBV30, the J gene TRBJ1-2; 10 nucleotides match TRBD1. Germline V gene sequence: CDR1 GTSNPN, CDR2 SVGIG (reference sequence). The CDR3 extends over 14 amino acids. V dropped 0 bases and J dropped 11; count of bases not matched to a gene: 9. This CDR3 reads CAWSVGGQGIKYTF. For the CDR3, the DNA is TGTGCCTGGAGTGTAGGGGGACAGGGGATAAAGTACACCTTC.

This rearrangement joins TRBV18 to TRBJ2-2; 10 bases line up with TRBD2. The germline V gene has CDR1 KGHSH and CDR2 LQKENI. Trimming cost V 1 base and J 6 bases; bases outside gene matches: 5. The CDR3 extends over 16 amino acids. The CDR3 loop is CASSPLPAGGPGELFF. CDR3 bases: TGTGCCAGCTCACCACTCCCAGCGGGAGGGCCCGGGGAGCTGTTTTTT.

The V call is TRBV10-2, the J call TRBJ2-7; 7 bases agree with TRBD2. Germline CDR1 WSHSY, CDR2 SAAADI. The CDR3 loop spans 14 amino acids. V dropped 3 bases and J dropped 3; count of bases not matched to a gene: 5. The CDR3 loop is CASSDPSGGYEQYF. The DNA for the CDR3 is TGCGCCAGCAGTGACCCTTCGGGGGGCTACGAGCAGTACTTC.

This chain connects TRBV29-1 to TRBJ1-2, with 8 bases matching TRBD1. J lost 9 bases, V lost 5 bases, and 11 bases had no gene match. Germline values: CDR1 SQVTM, CDR2 ANQGSEA. The CDR3 sequence is 13 residues long. The CDR3 protein is CSVQRGTGGSYTF. The CDR3, as DNA: TGCAGCGTTCAGCGCGGGACAGGCGGCAGCTACACCTTC.

This CDR3 reads CASSLQGAGSYEQYF. CDR3 coding DNA: TGTGCCAGCAGCCTACAGGGGGCTGGCTCCTACGAGCAGTACTTC. V gene TRBV5-4 combines with J gene TRBJ2-7, with 9 nucleotides matching TRBD1. The CDR3 has 15 amino acids. Trimming removed 4 bases from V and 0 bases from J; junction bases left unmatched: 5. Germline V lookup: CDR1 SGHNT, CDR2 YYREEE (reference sequence).

This clone was counted between two and nine times. This chain uses TRBV25-1 with TRBJ2-5; weak D call: TRBD2 (7 bases). Germline loops: CDR1 MGHDK, CDR2 SYGVNS. The CDR3 loop spans 16 amino acids. V lost 10 bases and J lost 1, with 22 bases in between. The CDR3 DNA reads TGTGCCACTGGGGGGGGCCTGAGTCCGTTCCAAGAGACCCAGTACTTC. Translated, it gives CATGGGLSPFQETQYF. Supplemented by reference TRBV25-1 and TRBJ2-5, the full variable domain reads EADIYQTPRYLVIGTGKKITLECSQTMGHDKMYWYQQDPGMELHLIHYSYGVNSTEKGDLSSESTVSRIRTEHFPLTLESARPSHTSQYLCATGGGLSPFQETQYFGPGTRLLVL.

This clone was observed a single time. The junction departs from germline at one end; a sequencing error may be responsible. CDR3 sequence: CSSSAEGGYTEAFF. In DNA, the CDR3 is TGTTCCAGCAGCGCCGAGGGGGGGTACACTGAAGCTTTCTTT. The chain combines TRBV7-9 with TRBJ1-1; tentatively, D is TRBD1 (6 bases). This CDR3 has 14 residues. Germline values: CDR1 SEHNR, CDR2 FQNEAQ (reference sequence). Based on the CDR3 plus reference TRBV7-9 and TRBJ1-1, the full variable domain is DTGVSQNPRHKITKRGQNVTFRCDPISEHNRLYWYRQTLGQGPEFLTYFQNEAQLEKSRLLSDRFSAERPKGSFSTLEIQRTEQGDSAMYLCSSSAEGGYTEAFFGQGTRLTVV.

This sequence joins TRBV7-2 and TRBJ1-3; maybe TRBD1 (6 bases). Germline assignment: CDR1 SGHTA and CDR2 FQGNSA. This CDR3 region has 15 residues. The V end lost 4 bases, the J end lost 5 bases, and 15 bases lay between the germline ends. CDR3 DNA sequence: TGTGCCAGCAGCTCCGGGACACGGGTTAGAAACACCATATATTTT. As protein: CASSSGTRVRNTIYF.

The chain employs TRBV7-6 and TRBJ2-1; weak D call: TRBD2 (7 bases). CDR1 and CDR2 from the germline V gene are SGHVS and FNYEAQ. The CDR3 length is 18 residues. V gave up 2 bases and J gave up 9 bases, with 26 bases separating them. The CDR3 region has the DNA TGTGCCAGCAGCTTAAGAACCCAGGGGACTATGCTAGGGACTGAGCAGTTCTTC. Translated: CASSLRTQGTMLGTEQFF.

V usage is TRBV9 and J usage is TRBJ2-6; TRBD1 might be the D (5 bases). CDR1 and CDR2 from the germline V gene are SGDLS and YYNGEE. Trimming left V 3 bases short and J 0 bases short, with 16 bases between. The CDR3 runs to 18 residues. CDR3 sequence (DNA): TGTGCCAGCAGCGGCGGACACAGTCTGAGCTCTGGGGCCAACGTCCTGACTTTC. It codes for CASSGGHSLSSGANVLTF.

The J gene is TRBJ2-5, the V gene TRBV5-1, with a weak D call TRBD1 (6 bases). Looked up from germline, CDR1 is SGHRS and CDR2 is YFSETQ. The CDR3 covers 14 residues. V lost 4 bases and J 1 base, leaving 11 bases between the germline ends. The CDR3 bases are TGCGCCAGCAGCACTGGACAGAGCCAAGAGACCCAGTACTTC. It yields the protein CASSTGQSQETQYF.

The chain joins TRBV6-5 to TRBJ1-2, with 7 bases identical to TRBD1. CDR3 length: 15 residues. Germline loops: CDR1 MNHEY, CDR2 SVGAGI. Trimming took 6 bases from V and 8 from J; bases not matched to a gene: 15. For the CDR3, the DNA is TGTGCCAGCAGCCGCACCGGGGACAGCCATCGCGGCTACACCTTC. It codes for CASSRTGDSHRGYTF.